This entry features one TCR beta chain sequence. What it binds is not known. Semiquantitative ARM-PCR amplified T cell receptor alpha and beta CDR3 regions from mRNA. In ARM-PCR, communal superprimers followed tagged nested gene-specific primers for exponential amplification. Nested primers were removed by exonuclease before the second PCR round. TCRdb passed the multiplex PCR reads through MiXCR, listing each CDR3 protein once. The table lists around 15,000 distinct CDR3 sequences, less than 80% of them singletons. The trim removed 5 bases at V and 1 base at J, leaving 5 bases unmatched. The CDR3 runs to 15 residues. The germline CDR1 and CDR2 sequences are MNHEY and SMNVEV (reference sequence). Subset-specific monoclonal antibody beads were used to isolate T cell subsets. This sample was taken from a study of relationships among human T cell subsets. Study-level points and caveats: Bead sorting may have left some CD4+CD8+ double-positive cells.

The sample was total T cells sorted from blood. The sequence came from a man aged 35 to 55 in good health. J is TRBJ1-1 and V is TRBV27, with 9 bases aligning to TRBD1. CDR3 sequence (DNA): TGTGCCAGCAGTCGACAGGGGGTCCCGAACACTGAAGCTTTCTTT. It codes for CASSRQGVPNTEAFF.